This T cell receptor (beta chain) was captured by sequencing in a study of T cells after somatic rescue of genetic block (dated by TCRdb to about 2020). A note on the overall study: What the study looked at was long-term robustness, specifically in a T-cell system that came about through somatic rescue of a genetic block in T-cell development.

As for this clone: The antigen it binds to is not known. It has no much larger one-base neighbor in the sample; base qualities were not kept.

The method behind the library was the immunoSEQ multiplex PCR assay. Sourced from immuneACCESS, this table was stored by TCRdb with only in-frame sequences that have V and J called. A share of the clones is absent; for the studies checked, an unresolved V gene accounts for under half, and the remainder has no known explanation. Present in this sample are some 67,000 clones, 92% of which were seen just once. The ten largest clones add up to less than 3.5% of the sample. CDR1 and CDR2 (SNHLY, FYNNEI) derive from the germline V gene. Relative to germline, V is 5 bases shorter and J is 4 bases shorter, with 11 bases between their ends. The CDR3, cysteine through phenylalanine, is 13 amino acids long. Only CDR3 DNA remains: 39 bases, in frame from the first base.

Sequencing input: peripheral blood mononuclear cells (PBMCs). This TCR derives from a man aged 35-49 years. The chain uses TRBV2 and TRBJ2-5; the D gene is perhaps TRBD1, on 6 matching bases. The CDR3 reads CASSTGLGETQYF. The nucleotide sequence reads as follows: TGTGCCAGCAGTACAGGGTTGGGAGAGACCCAGTACTTC.